Shown below are 30 T cell receptor beta chains from a single sample sequenced in a study of control samples from healthy donors and cancer patients. Profiling relied on immunoSEQ multiplex PCR, and the TCRdb table lists in-frame clones only, not all of them. The profile shows some 140,000 clones, about 94% of them singletons. The material sequenced was blood. The receptors here all came from a man in his forties in good health.

V usage is TRBV5-1 and J usage is TRBJ1-2; the match to TRBD1 covers 8 bases. The V segment lost 5 bases and the J segment 1 base; nucleotides outside the gene matches: 4. Germline V gene data show CDR1 as SGHRS and CDR2 as YFSETQ. The CDR3 spans 14 residues. The CDR3 bases are TGCGCCAGCAGACCTGACAGGGGTAACTATGGCTACACCTTC. This sequence encodes CASRPDRGNYGYTF.

The chain links TRBV28 to TRBJ1-5; D is unclear. The length of the CDR3 is 15 residues. Per the germline V gene, CDR1 is MDHEN and CDR2 is SYDVKM. Between the trimmed V and J ends, which lost 6 bases and 0 bases, there was a span of 12 bases. The CDR3 protein is CASRVAGNSNQPQHF. CDR3 in DNA: TGTGCCAGCAGGGTGGCCGGGAATAGCAATCAGCCCCAGCATTTT.

The V call is TRBV7-2, the J call TRBJ1-1; D ambiguous. Germline CDR1 reads SGHTA; CDR2 reads FQGNSA. Trimming removed 1 base from V and 4 bases from J, with 7 bases in between. The CDR3 is 13 residues long. In nucleotides, the CDR3 is TGTGCCAGCAGCTTAGATTGGAGCACTGAAGCTTTCTTT. Residues: CASSLDWSTEAFF.

J is TRBJ1-1 and V is TRBV18, with a weak D call TRBD1 (5 bases). CDR3 length: 13 residues. With 2 bases removed from V and 4 bases from J, the gap between germline ends came to 8 bases. CDR1 KGHSH and CDR2 LQKENI come from the germline V gene. The CDR3 region has the DNA TGTGCCAGCTCACCAGAGGGGAGCACTGAAGCTTTCTTT. It encodes CASSPEGSTEAFF.

V gene TRBV4-1 combines with J gene TRBJ2-7; 10 bases match TRBD1. Germline-derived CDR1 and CDR2 are MGHRA and YSYEKL. There are 15 residues in the CDR3. Trimming removed 5 bases from V and 7 bases from J; junction bases left unmatched: 11. The CDR3 loop is CASSSQDRGLGEQYF. The CDR3 bases are TGCGCCAGCAGCTCTCAAGACAGGGGGCTGGGGGAGCAGTACTTC.

This chain joins TRBV9 and TRBJ2-1; 12 bases fit TRBD2. The trim removed 0 bases at V and 6 bases at J, leaving 4 bases unmatched. This CDR3 has 16 amino acids. Germline lookup yields CDR1 SGDLS and CDR2 YYNGEE. In DNA form, the CDR3 reads TGTGCCAGCAGCGTAGGGCTAGCGGGGGGGACCAATGAGCAGTTCTTC. Translated: CASSVGLAGGTNEQFF.

The gene calls are TRBV3-1 (or the pseudogene TRBV3-2) and TRBJ2-3; perhaps TRBD2 as D (7 bases). The germline CDR1 and CDR2 sequences are LGHDT and YNNKEL (reference sequence). Trimming took off 6 bases at V and 5 bases at J, with 18 bases between the two ends. The CDR3 extends over 15 amino acids. The chain's CDR3 is CASRMVGEGGDTQYF. In nucleotides, the CDR3 is TGTGCCAGCAGGATGGTCGGGGAGGGGGGAGATACGCAGTATTTT.

In the case of this clone: This same CDR3 is encoded by further DNA sequences in the sample. The DNA of the CDR3 is TGTGCCAGCTCACCGCAAACAGGGAATCAGCCCCAGCATTTT. Protein product: CASSPQTGNQPQHF. The J gene is TRBJ1-5, the V gene TRBV18; D may be TRBD1 (6 bases). V lost 3 bases and J 4 bases, leaving 10 bases between the germline ends. The germline gives CDR1 KGHSH, CDR2 LQKENI. The length of the CDR3 is 14 residues.

This chain uses TRBV24-1 with TRBJ2-1, with 8 bases fitting TRBD1. V shed 5 bases and J 12 bases; nucleotides not matched to a gene: 26. Per germline, CDR1 KGHDR and CDR2 SFDVKD. CDR3 length: 19 amino acids. The CDR3, as DNA: TGTGCCACCAGTGCCGACAGGGGAAGTTTACCAACTAGGGGTTCAGGGCAGTTCTTC. Its protein is CATSADRGSLPTRGSGQFF.

The chain employs TRBV19 and TRBJ2-7, with TRBD1 matching 7 bases. CDR3 size: 13 residues. Unmatched junction bases numbered 6, after V lost 9 bases and J lost 1 base. The germline CDR1 and CDR2 sequences are LNHDA and SQIVND (reference sequence). The CDR3 protein is CASRRTGSYEQYF. The CDR3 bases are TGTGCCAGCCGTCGGACAGGATCCTACGAGCAGTACTTC.

The rearrangement joins TRBV13 to TRBJ2-7; D is perhaps TRBD1 (6 bases). Germline assignment: CDR1 PRHDT and CDR2 FYEKMQ (reference sequence). This CDR3 contains 14 residues. The germline V and J ends were trimmed by 5 bases and 0 bases, with 11 bases remaining between them. The CDR3 protein is CASSPRQDSYEQYF. The CDR3 DNA sequence: TGTGCCAGCAGCCCCAGACAGGACTCCTACGAGCAGTACTTC.

The chain employs TRBV6-2 or TRBV6-3 and TRBJ1-1; TRBD1 is a possible D gene (5 bases). This CDR3 has 13 amino acids. From germline, CDR1 is MNHEY and CDR2 SVGEGT. V was clipped by 0 bases and J by 7 bases, with 9 bases between them. Written as DNA, the CDR3 is TGTGCCAGCAGTTACTCCGGGGGAAATGAAGCTTTCTTT. Translated, it gives CASSYSGGNEAFF.

In nucleotides, the CDR3 is TGTGCCAGCAGTGTCGTAAGTCAGGACTCCCTAAGGAACGAGCAGTACTTC. Its protein is CASSVVSQDSLRNEQYF. The chain links TRBV6-1 to TRBJ2-7; weak D call: TRBD2 (5 bases). CDR3 size: 17 residues. Germline CDR1 MNHNS, CDR2 SASEGT. Trimming shortened V by 4 bases and J by 5 bases, and 24 bases separated the two germline ends.

The chain employs TRBV5-1 and TRBJ1-2; a weak D match, TRBD1 (5 bases). This CDR3 comprises 14 residues. V shed 0 bases and J shed 7 bases, with 13 bases lying between them. CDR1 SGHRS and CDR2 YFSETQ come from the germline V gene. Here the CDR3 reads CASSLEGRAAGYTF. DNA of the CDR3: TGCGCCAGCAGCTTGGAGGGCAGGGCTGCTGGCTACACCTTC. Using reference TRBV5-1 and TRBJ1-2 for the parts outside the CDR3, the full variable domain is KAGVTQTPRYLIKTRGQQVTLSCSPISGHRSVSWYQQTPGQGLQFLFEYFSETQRNKGNFPGRFSGRQFSNSRSEMNVSTLELGDSALYLCASSLEGRAAGYTFGSGTRLTVV.

The chain recombines TRBV30 with TRBJ1-3; TRBD1 aligns across 10 bases. J lost 5 bases, V lost 4 bases, and 2 bases had no gene match. This CDR3 is 13 amino acids long. Germline CDR1 is GTSNPN and CDR2 is SVGIG (reference sequence). The CDR3 bases are TGTGCCTGGATGGGACAGGGGAGAAACACCATATATTTT. It codes for CAWMGQGRNTIYF.

The chain combines TRBV14 with TRBJ1-4; D is perhaps TRBD1 (5 bases). CDR1 and CDR2 (germline): SGHDN, FVKESK. The CDR3 spans 15 residues. V was cut by 2 bases and J by 8 bases, with 15 bases left in between. As DNA, the CDR3 is TGTGCCAGCAGCCAAATCGGGGGACGTCGAGAAAAACTGTTTTTT. It yields the protein CASSQIGGRREKLFF.

This chain uses TRBV7-5 with TRBJ1-2; the DNA was not used to check the table's D call, TRBD1. TRBV7-5 is marked as a pseudogene. The length of the CDR3 is 20 residues. The CDR3 is CARSSLRATGTGGANYGYTF. The CDR3 DNA sequence: TGTGCCAGAAGCTCCCTTCGCGCAACCGGGACAGGAGGGGCAAACTATGGCTACACCTTC.

The chain recombines TRBV12-2 with TRBJ1-5; no DNA check was done on the table's D call, TRBD1. TRBV12-2 is shown as a pseudogene. This CDR3 has 19 amino acids. CDR3 amino acids: CASRLVGTGGNNSNQPQHF. The DNA of the CDR3 is TGTGCAAGTCGCTTAGTCGGGACAGGGGGCAATAATAGCAATCAGCCCCAGCATTTT.

This chain connects TRBV7-9 to TRBJ2-1; 7 nucleotides align to TRBD2. V shed 1 base, J shed 0 bases, and the junction held 12 bases outside the gene matches. CDR3 length equals 19 residues. Germline CDR1 SEHNR, CDR2 FQNEAQ (reference sequence). The CDR3 nucleotides read TGTGCCAGCAGCTTAGAAGCGGGGCTAGCGAAAAGCTCCTACAATGAGCAGTTCTTC. Translation gives CASSLEAGLAKSSYNEQFF.

The genes are TRBV4-1 and TRBJ1-2; D remains unclear. Between the trimmed V and J ends, which lost 0 bases and 0 bases, there was a span of 11 bases. This CDR3 region has 16 residues. Germline V gives CDR1 MGHRA, CDR2 YSYEKL. The CDR3: CASSQEGTYTNYGYTF. CDR3 nucleotides: TGCGCCAGCAGCCAAGAAGGCACATATACTAACTATGGCTACACCTTC.

This chain uses TRBV2 with TRBJ1-1; 7 bases align to TRBD1. The CDR3 has 15 residues. V was pared by 10 bases and J by 2 bases, with 13 bases of the junction left unmatched. Per the germline V gene, CDR1 is SNHLY and CDR2 is FYNNEI. CDR3: CATLPEGTANTEAFF. DNA of the CDR3: TGTGCCACCCTCCCTGAGGGGACAGCTAACACTGAAGCTTTCTTT.

This clone was recorded only once. This chain uses TRBV5-1 with TRBJ1-2; TRBD1 might be the D (6 bases). CDR3 length: 16 amino acids. Trimming pared 5 bases from V and 6 bases from J, leaving 23 bases between. The germline V gene has CDR1 SGHRS and CDR2 YFSETQ. CDR3 DNA: TGCGCCAGCAGTTTGATACCCAACAGGGTGAGGAATGGCTACACCTTC. This encodes CASSLIPNRVRNGYTF.

The chain joins TRBV27 to TRBJ2-2; 7 bases are a match to TRBD1. V shed 5 bases, J shed 4 bases, and the junction held 7 bases outside the gene matches. The CDR3 loop spans 15 amino acids. Germline V gene data show CDR1 as MNHEY and CDR2 as SMNVEV (reference sequence). CDR3 sequence reads: CASSKRQGSTGELFF. The CDR3 coding sequence is TGTGCCAGCAGTAAACGACAGGGCAGCACCGGGGAGCTGTTTTTT.

This clone has just one count. This chain connects TRBV5-8 to TRBJ2-3, with D possibly TRBD2 on 6 matching bases. This CDR3 is built from 16 residues. Germline values: CDR1 SGHTS, CDR2 YDEGEE. V lost 4 bases and J lost 2, with 17 bases in between. The CDR3 is CASSKEGLLDTDTQYF. CDR3 DNA: TGTGCCAGCAGCAAAGAGGGACTCCTCGACACAGATACGCAGTATTTT.

This clone has only one observation. The V and J genes are TRBV3-1 (or the pseudogene TRBV3-2) and TRBJ1-2, with D perhaps matching TRBD1 (5 bases). The CDR3 totals 16 residues. Looked up from germline, CDR1 is LGHDT and CDR2 is YNNKEL (reference sequence). V was clipped by 2 bases and J by 1 base, with 14 bases between them. CDR3 DNA sequence: TGTGCCAGCAGCCAAAGGGCGGGGGGGGATAACTATGGCTACACCTTC. Amino acids: CASSQRAGGDNYGYTF.

The rearrangement uses TRBV6-2 or TRBV6-3 and TRBJ2-1; 8 bases are a match to TRBD2. Germline V gene sequence: CDR1 MNHEY, CDR2 SVGEGT. V dropped 0 bases and J dropped 8; count of bases not matched to a gene: 9. The CDR3 contains 16 residues. The CDR3 sequence is CASSYSKTGGLHEQFF. The CDR3 DNA sequence: TGTGCCAGCAGTTACTCGAAAACGGGGGGGCTTCATGAGCAGTTCTTC.

In DNA form, the CDR3 reads TGTGCCAGCAGTGGCCAGGGACTCTCCTACGAGCAGTACTTC. Encoded protein: CASSGQGLSYEQYF. This chain joins TRBV2 and TRBJ2-7; D is possibly TRBD2 (6 bases). Germline CDR1 SNHLY, CDR2 FYNNEI. V gave up 4 bases and J gave up 0 bases, with 10 bases separating them. The CDR3 covers 14 residues.

The chain has TRBV9 and TRBJ2-1; unclear D gene. The germline V gene has CDR1 SGDLS and CDR2 YYNGEE. The CDR3 spans 15 residues. The ends were cut back, 0 bases at V and 1 base at J, with 8 bases in the middle. Here the CDR3 DNA reads TGTGCCAGCAGCGTAGGGTCCGGTTCCTACAATGAGCAGTTCTTC. This translates into CASSVGSGSYNEQFF.

This clone was recorded a few times. The chain uses TRBV29-1 and TRBJ1-4, with a possible D match to TRBD1 (6 bases). V lost 0 bases to trimming and J lost 5 bases, with 16 bases between them. CDR1 and CDR2 (germline): SQVTM, ANQGSEA. The CDR3 runs to 16 residues. CDR3 sequence (DNA): TGCAGCGTTGAAGATTTGGACAGTGACCCGAATGAAAAACTGTTTTTT. Protein sequence: CSVEDLDSDPNEKLFF. Drawing the rest from reference TRBV29-1 and TRBJ1-4, the complete variable domain is SAVISQKPSRDICQRGTSLTIQCQVDSQVTMMFWYRQQPGQSLTLIATANQGSEATYESGFVIDKFPISRPNLTFSTLTVSNMSPEDSSIYLCSVEDLDSDPNEKLFFGSGTQLSVL.

This rearrangement joins TRBV19 to TRBJ2-1, with 12 bases matching TRBD1. Per the germline V gene, CDR1 is LNHDA and CDR2 is SQIVND (reference sequence). Trimming removed 3 bases from V and 7 bases from J; junction bases left unmatched: 7. The CDR3 spans 16 residues. The CDR3 here is CASSMGDRGRGNEQFF. Here the CDR3 DNA reads TGTGCCAGTAGTATGGGGGACAGGGGGCGCGGAAATGAGCAGTTCTTC.